One and the same sample provided the 15 T cell receptor beta chains below, sequenced in a study of blood T cell repertoires in COVID-19. Assay used: immunoSEQ multiplex PCR; TCRdb lists only in-frame clones, some missing. Of approximately 500,000 clones in the sample, 89% were seen once. Specimen: peripheral blood. These TCRs come from a man between 18 and 29 years old with COVID-19, enrolled during active disease.

The chain joins TRBV4-1 to TRBJ1-4; D not resolved. Germline V gene lookup returns CDR1 MGHRA and CDR2 YSYEKL. Trimming took 10 bases from V and 0 from J, leaving 12 bases between them. The CDR3 is 14 amino acids. This CDR3 is CATQLYATNEKLFF. CDR3 coding DNA: TGCGCCACCCAACTCTACGCAACTAATGAAAAACTGTTTTTT.

This clone appeared a few times. This sequence joins TRBV7-2 and TRBJ2-1; no definite D call. Deletions cut 5 bases from V and 1 base from J, with 15 bases between. This CDR3 region has 16 residues. The germline CDR1 and CDR2 sequences are SGHTA and FQGNSA. The CDR3 is CASSPRWSLSYNEQFF. The CDR3 nucleotides are TGTGCCAGCAGCCCTAGGTGGTCCCTATCCTACAATGAGCAGTTCTTC.

The rearrangement uses TRBV11-2 and TRBJ1-2; TRBD1 is a possible D gene (5 bases). Trimming removed 4 bases from V and 4 bases from J, with 19 bases in between. Germline CDR1 reads SGHAT; CDR2 reads FQNNGV. The CDR3 loop spans 16 amino acids. In DNA, the CDR3 is TGTGCCAGCAGCTCAGCGCGGGGGAGGGGCAGCTATGGCTACACCTTC. Translating it yields CASSSARGRGSYGYTF.

The chain joins TRBV4-2 to TRBJ1-2; tentative D call: TRBD1 (5 bases). The CDR3 runs to 13 residues. Trimming stripped 1 base from V and 7 bases from J, with 10 bases between. Germline loops: CDR1 LGHNA, CDR2 YNFKEQ. In DNA form, the CDR3 reads TGTGCCAGCAGCCAAGGGGGGACTGGTGGCTACACCTTC. It translates to CASSQGGTGGYTF.

This chain uses TRBV7-9 with TRBJ2-3, with D possibly matching TRBD1 (7 bases). The V gene's germline CDR1 is SEHNR and CDR2 FQNEAQ (reference sequence). Trimming removed 5 bases at V and 6 bases at J, with 15 bases between. The CDR3 spans 14 residues. The chain's CDR3 is CASSEQGGRDTQYF. The CDR3 bases are TGTGCCAGCAGCGAGCAGGGGGGCCGGGATACGCAGTATTTT.

The chain recombines TRBV7-9 with TRBJ1-1; perhaps TRBD1 as D (5 bases). The CDR3 sequence is 13 residues long. V was clipped by 3 bases and J by 3 bases, with 8 bases between them. CDR1 and CDR2 (germline): SEHNR, FQNEAQ (reference sequence). As DNA, the CDR3 is TGTGCCAGCAGCTTCACACAGGACACTGAAGCTTTCTTT. Amino acid sequence: CASSFTQDTEAFF.

This chain links TRBV5-6 with TRBJ2-3, with D perhaps matching TRBD1 (6 bases). CDR1 and CDR2 (germline): SGHDT, YYEEEE. CDR3 length: 14 residues. Trimming removed 4 bases at V and 5 bases at J, with 14 bases between. CDR3 nucleotide sequence: TGTGCCAGCAGCCAAAGGGGGAGTCAAGATACGCAGTATTTT. Its protein product is CASSQRGSQDTQYF.

The chain combines TRBV27 with TRBJ2-1; D is perhaps TRBD2 (6 bases). With 3 bases removed from V and 0 bases from J, the gap between germline ends came to 9 bases. CDR3 size: 15 residues. CDR1 is MNHEY and CDR2 is SMNVEV in the germline V gene (reference sequence). CDR3 sequence: CASSFSGLSYNEQFF. The CDR3 DNA reads TGTGCCAGCAGTTTTAGCGGACTCTCCTACAATGAGCAGTTCTTC.

The rearrangement joins TRBV14 to TRBJ2-5; perhaps TRBD1 as D (5 bases). CDR3 size: 14 residues. The V gene lost 1 base and the J gene lost 5 bases, with 11 bases spanning the gap. The germline gives CDR1 SGHDN, CDR2 FVKESK. The CDR3 sequence is CASSQAVAGETQYF. In DNA, the CDR3 is TGTGCCAGCAGCCAAGCGGTAGCAGGGGAGACCCAGTACTTC. Combining the CDR3 with reference TRBV14 and TRBJ2-5 gives the whole variable domain EAGVTQFPSHSVIEKGQTVTLRCDPISGHDNLYWYRRVMGKEIKFLLHFVKESKQDESGMPNNRFLAERTGGTYSTLKVQPAELEDSGVYFCASSQAVAGETQYFGPGTRLLVL.

A word on this clone: This specimen includes other DNA sequences encoding the same CDR3. The V and J genes are TRBV12-3 or TRBV12-4 and TRBJ1-1; D uncertain. Trimming left V 3 bases short and J 0 bases short, with 5 bases between. The CDR3 has 13 amino acids. CDR3 amino acids: CASSLFMNTEAFF. The CDR3 nucleotides read TGTGCCAGCAGTTTGTTCATGAACACTGAAGCTTTCTTT.

The chain couples TRBV5-1 to TRBJ2-5; 8 positions agree with TRBD1. Germline V CDR1 and CDR2: SGHRS, YFSETQ. CDR3 length: 15 residues. Trimming removed 4 bases from V and 0 bases from J; junction bases left unmatched: 5. The CDR3 loop is CASSQPGQDQETQYF. CDR3 nucleotides: TGCGCCAGCAGCCAACCGGGACAGGACCAAGAGACCCAGTACTTC. Full variable domain (remainder filled in from reference TRBV5-1 and TRBJ2-5): KAGVTQTPRYLIKTRGQQVTLSCSPISGHRSVSWYQQTPGQGLQFLFEYFSETQRNKGNFPGRFSGRQFSNSRSEMNVSTLELGDSALYLCASSQPGQDQETQYFGPGTRLLVL.

CDR3 region: CASSGWRQAYGYTF. In DNA, the CDR3 is TGTGCCAGCAGTGGGTGGCGACAGGCTTATGGCTACACCTTC. The chain has TRBV2 and TRBJ1-2; D is possibly TRBD1 (6 bases). V lost 4 bases, J lost 5 bases, and 14 bases lay in between. The CDR3 is made up of 14 amino acids. Germline V gives CDR1 SNHLY, CDR2 FYNNEI.

This chain uses TRBV2 with TRBJ1-6; 7 bases match TRBD1. CDR1 is SNHLY, CDR2 FYNNEI, per germline. Unmatched junction bases numbered 8, after V lost 5 bases and J lost 4 bases. This CDR3 has 16 amino acids. CDR3 loop: CASSRLPTGYNSPLHF. CDR3 bases: TGTGCCAGCAGTCGACTTCCGACAGGGTATAATTCACCCCTCCACTTT.

This chain connects TRBV27 to TRBJ1-6, with TRBD1 matching 7 bases. The CDR3 runs 15 residues. Germline V gene sequence: CDR1 MNHEY, CDR2 SMNVEV (reference sequence). The ends lost 6 bases at V and 9 bases at J; junction bases unmatched: 11. DNA for the CDR3: TGTGCCAGCAGCCCTGTACAGGGGTGGCTTTCACCCCTCCACTTT. It translates to CASSPVQGWLSPLHF.

As concerns this clone: One junction end does not reproduce the germline sequence, and a read error may be involved. The J gene is TRBJ2-7, the V gene TRBV4-1; D is possibly TRBD1 (5 bases). Germline lookup yields CDR1 MGHRA and CDR2 YSYEKL. The CDR3 spans 15 residues. CDR3 region: CASSQDHTGSLTRVF. The CDR3 coding sequence is TGCGCCAGCAGCCAAGATCATACAGGATCTTTGACCCGAGTATTC.